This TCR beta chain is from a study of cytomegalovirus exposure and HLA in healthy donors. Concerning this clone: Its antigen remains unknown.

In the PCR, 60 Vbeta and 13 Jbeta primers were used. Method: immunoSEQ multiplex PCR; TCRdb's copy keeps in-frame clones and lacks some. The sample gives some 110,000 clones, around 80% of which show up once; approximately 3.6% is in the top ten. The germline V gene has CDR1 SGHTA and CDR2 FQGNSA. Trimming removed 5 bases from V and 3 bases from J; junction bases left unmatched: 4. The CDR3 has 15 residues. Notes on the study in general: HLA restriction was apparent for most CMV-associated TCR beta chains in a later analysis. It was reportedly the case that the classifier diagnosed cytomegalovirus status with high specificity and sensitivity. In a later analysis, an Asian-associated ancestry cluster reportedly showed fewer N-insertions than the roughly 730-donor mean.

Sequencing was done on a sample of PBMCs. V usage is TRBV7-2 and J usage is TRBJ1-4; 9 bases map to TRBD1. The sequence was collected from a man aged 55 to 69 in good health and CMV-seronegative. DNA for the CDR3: TGTGCCAGCAGCCAATACAGGGGGCCTAATGAAAAACTGTTTTTT. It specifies CASSQYRGPNEKLFF.